These 32 T cell receptor beta chains were all obtained from the same sample, sequenced in a study of identical twins. TCRdb re-analysed the 5' RACE reads in MiXCR, keeping a single row per CDR3 protein. The sample comprises roughly 690,000 distinct CDR3 sequences, approximately 6% of which are singletons, and around 1.9% rests with the top ten. Material: naive T cells sorted from blood. These receptors came from a man aged 18 to 29 in good health.

This clonotype was counted a few times. V is TRBV18 and J is TRBJ2-7, with 8 positions matching TRBD2. Trimming took 3 bases from V and 3 from J; bases not matched to a gene: 4. Germline CDR1 is KGHSH and CDR2 is LQKENI. The length of the CDR3 is 14 residues. CDR3 loop: CASSPSTSGYEQYF. DNA of the CDR3: TGTGCCAGCTCACCCTCTACTAGCGGCTACGAGCAGTACTTC. Supplemented by reference TRBV18 and TRBJ2-7, the full variable domain reads NAGVMQNPRHLVRRRGQEARLRCSPMKGHSHVYWYRQLPEEGLKFMVYLQKENIIDESGMPKERFSAEFPKEGPSILRIQQVVRGDSAAYFCASSPSTSGYEQYFGPGTRLTVT.

This chain uses TRBV7-6 with TRBJ1-6; TRBD1 is a possible D gene (6 bases). Germline CDR1 is SGHVS and CDR2 is FNYEAQ. The length of the CDR3 is 16 residues. V lost 4 bases and J 8 bases, leaving 18 bases between the germline ends. The CDR3 reads CASSSQRGDADSPLHF. The CDR3 bases are TGTGCCAGCAGCTCGCAAAGGGGGGATGCTGATTCACCCCTCCACTTT.

This clonotype has ten or more counts. V and J are TRBV7-9 and TRBJ2-2; no firm D call. The V end lost 1 base, the J end lost 9 bases, and 9 bases lay between the germline ends. Germline loops: CDR1 SEHNR, CDR2 FQNEAQ (reference sequence). The CDR3 runs 13 residues. CDR3 loop: CASSLDAQRELFF. In nucleotides, the CDR3 is TGTGCCAGCAGCTTAGACGCCCAGCGGGAGCTGTTTTTT.

This clonotype was seen at least ten times. The chain is built from TRBV3-1 and TRBJ2-7; D may be TRBD2 (6 bases). The CDR3 spans 13 residues. Between the trimmed V and J ends, which lost 4 bases and 1 base, there was a span of 8 bases. Germline CDR1 reads LGHDT; CDR2 reads YNNKEL (reference sequence). The CDR3 region is CASSLGTSYEQYV. CDR3 nucleotides: TGTGCCAGCAGCCTTGGGACTTCCTACGAGCAGTACGTC.

This clonotype has more than one count but fewer than ten. This chain uses TRBV5-1 with TRBJ2-1; D unclear. Per germline, CDR1 SGHRS and CDR2 YFSETQ. The V and J ends lost 3 bases and 8 bases respectively, with 18 bases between them. This CDR3 is 15 amino acids long. CDR3 in DNA: TGCGCCAGCAGCTACGGCAGCCCTTTAAAAGATGAGCAGTTCTTC. Translated: CASSYGSPLKDEQFF.

Comments on this clonotype: This clone may be a read error of a much larger clone one base away. The chain couples TRBV6-5 to TRBJ2-7; 8 bases match TRBD1. V was clipped by 1 base and J by 5 bases; unmatched bases: 7. The CDR3 runs 15 residues. The germline gives CDR1 MNHEY, CDR2 SVGAGI. The CDR3 coding sequence is TGTGCCAGCAGTTACTGGACAGGGAGTACCCACGAGCAGTACTTC. Amino acids: CASSYWTGSTHEQYF.

This clonotype is a singleton in its sample. J is TRBJ2-3 and V is TRBV4-1, with D possibly matching TRBD2 (6 bases). The CDR3 runs 17 residues. The germline V and J ends were trimmed by 0 bases and 4 bases, with 17 bases remaining between them. The germline V gene has CDR1 MGHRA and CDR2 YSYEKL. The CDR3 here is CASSQDPGLLNSDTQYF. CDR3 DNA sequence: TGCGCCAGCAGCCAAGATCCGGGACTCTTAAATTCAGATACGCAGTATTTT.

This clonotype was counted only a few times. The rearrangement joins TRBV15 to TRBJ2-3; 8 bases align to TRBD2. Germline CDR1 is LNHNV and CDR2 is YYDKDF (reference sequence). This CDR3 comprises 15 residues. V trimming: 5 bases; J trimming: 3 bases; junction bases outside the gene matches: 7. CDR3 region: CATSRRREATDTQYF. DNA for the CDR3: TGTGCCACCAGCCGGCGGCGGGAGGCTACAGATACGCAGTATTTT.

The genes are TRBV11-2 and TRBJ1-1, with a possible D match to TRBD1 (6 bases). V lost 0 bases, J lost 2 bases, and 13 bases lay in between. Germline loops: CDR1 SGHAT, CDR2 FQNNGV. The CDR3 contains 16 residues. The CDR3 DNA reads TGTGCCAGCAGCTTAGACCACGGGGGCGGCAACACTGAAGCTTTCTTT. Translating it yields CASSLDHGGGNTEAFF.

The rearrangement links TRBV2 to TRBJ1-2; D is unresolved. The ends were cut back, 0 bases at V and 5 bases at J, with 10 bases in the middle. This CDR3 contains 14 residues. The V gene's germline CDR1 is SNHLY and CDR2 FYNNEI. The CDR3 nucleotides are TGTGCCAGCAGTGAAGCAGGGTTTGGGTATGGCTACACCTTC. Translated: CASSEAGFGYGYTF.

This clonotype was seen many times. The J gene is TRBJ2-1, the V gene TRBV6-2 or TRBV6-3; tentative D call: TRBD2 (6 bases). Trimming removed 0 bases at V and 0 bases at J, with 12 bases between. Germline V gives CDR1 MNHEY, CDR2 SVGEGT. The CDR3 is 17 amino acids. The CDR3 DNA is TGTGCCAGCAGTTACTCGACGGAGGGAAGCTCCTACAATGAGCAGTTCTTC. Translation: CASSYSTEGSSYNEQFF.

This clonotype has a count of ten or more. The chain joins TRBV5-1 to TRBJ2-7, with D maybe TRBD1 (6 bases). CDR3 length: 15 amino acids. Per the germline V gene, CDR1 is SGHRS and CDR2 is YFSETQ. The germline V and J ends were trimmed by 4 bases and 5 bases, with 19 bases remaining between them. The CDR3 nucleotides read TGCGCCAGCAGCCCCGAGGGCCAGGGGAGACACGAGCAGTACTTC. Its protein product is CASSPEGQGRHEQYF.

This clonotype was recorded many times. J is TRBJ2-7 and V is TRBV28; tentative D call: TRBD2 (6 bases). The V gene's germline CDR1 is MDHEN and CDR2 SYDVKM. Deletions cut 2 bases from V and 0 bases from J, with 14 bases between. This CDR3 has 16 amino acids. The CDR3 sequence is CASSLIAAGRSYEQYF. The CDR3, as DNA: TGTGCCAGCAGTTTAATAGCAGCGGGCCGCTCCTACGAGCAGTACTTC.

This clonotype has ten or more counts. The chain joins TRBV29-1 to TRBJ2-5; D possibly corresponds to TRBD1 (6 bases). With 6 bases removed from V and 5 bases from J, the gap between germline ends came to 16 bases. The germline V gene encodes CDR1 SQVTM and CDR2 ANQGSEA. The CDR3 is made up of 13 amino acids. In DNA form, the CDR3 reads TGCAGCGTCGACAGGACCTCACAGGAGACCCAGTACTTC. Amino acid sequence: CSVDRTSQETQYF.

This clonotype was recorded many times. CDR3 bases: TGTGCCAGCAGTCAGACAGGGGGCGGCCAGCCCCAGCATTTT. Its translation: CASSQTGGGQPQHF. The chain links TRBV6-2 or TRBV6-3 to TRBJ1-5; 10 positions match TRBD1. Germline V gene data show CDR1 as MNHEY and CDR2 as SVGEGT. J was trimmed by 7 bases and V by 5 bases; bases with no gene match: 5. The CDR3 sequence is 14 residues long.

The table lists this clonotype with many counts. The rearrangement joins TRBV20-1 to TRBJ1-3, with D perhaps TRBD1 (5 bases). The CDR3 loop spans 15 amino acids. Trimming took 6 bases from V and 0 from J, leaving 15 bases between them. CDR1 and CDR2 (germline): DFQATT, SNEGSKA (reference sequence). This chain's CDR3 is CSANLGGSSGNTIYF. In nucleotides, the CDR3 is TGCAGTGCGAATTTGGGGGGGAGCTCTGGAAACACCATATATTTT.

Remarks on this clonotype: A much bigger clone sits one base away, suggesting this may be a read error. Since the CDR3 does not end with the conserved phenylalanine or tryptophan, this likely comes from a read error. This CDR3 reads CSAGRGSFSYEQYL. The CDR3 nucleotides read TGCAGTGCCGGACGCGGTAGCTTCTCGTACGAGCAGTACCTC. This sequence joins TRBV20-1 and TRBJ2-7; no definite D call. V was cut by 6 bases and J by 4 bases, with 19 bases left in between. CDR3 size: 14 residues. Germline V lookup: CDR1 DFQATT, CDR2 SNEGSKA (reference sequence).

This clonotype appeared many times. The chain uses TRBV6-5 and TRBJ2-3; the match to TRBD2 covers 7 bases. The CDR3 is made up of 16 amino acids. Germline values: CDR1 MNHEY, CDR2 SVGAGI. V was clipped by 2 bases and J by 1 base; unmatched bases: 6. CDR3 region: CASSYGLEEGTDTQYF. The DNA for the CDR3 is TGTGCCAGCAGTTACGGACTAGAGGAGGGCACAGATACGCAGTATTTT.

V is TRBV18 and J is TRBJ2-1; 9 bases are shared with TRBD1. Trimming removed 2 bases from V and 0 bases from J; junction bases left unmatched: 11. Germline loops: CDR1 KGHSH, CDR2 LQKENI. The CDR3 extends over 19 amino acids. The CDR3 spells CASSPVGTGTRSSYNEQFF. The CDR3 bases are TGTGCCAGCTCACCAGTAGGGACAGGGACACGGAGCTCCTACAATGAGCAGTTCTTC.

This clonotype has ten or more counts. The V call is TRBV4-1, the J call TRBJ1-2; 7 positions match TRBD1. V shed 3 bases, J shed 1 base, and the junction held 8 bases outside the gene matches. This CDR3 is built from 16 residues. The germline gives CDR1 MGHRA, CDR2 YSYEKL. The CDR3 reads CASSQNPTGNNYGYTF. CDR3 coding DNA: TGCGCCAGCAGCCAGAACCCGACAGGGAATAACTATGGCTACACCTTC.

This clonotype was seen many times. The chain employs TRBV6-2 or TRBV6-3 and TRBJ2-7; TRBD2 aligns across 14 bases. From germline, CDR1 is MNHEY and CDR2 SVGEGT. J gave up 3 bases and V 6 bases, and 10 bases lay outside the gene matches. This CDR3 spans 17 amino acids. The CDR3 coding sequence is TGTGCCAGCAGAACCGGGACTAGCGGGAGAGTAGGCTACGAGCAGTACGTC. It translates to CASRTGTSGRVGYEQYV.

This clonotype was counted ten times or more. The chain has TRBV29-1 and TRBJ1-1; D perhaps matches TRBD1 (6 bases). CDR1 and CDR2 (germline): SQVTM, ANQGSEA. V gave up 5 bases and J gave up 3 bases, with 7 bases separating them. This CDR3 spans 11 amino acids. CDR3 amino acids: CSVYRDTEAFF. CDR3 in DNA: TGCAGCGTTTACAGGGACACTGAAGCTTTCTTT. Full variable domain (outside the CDR3, taken from reference TRBV29-1 and TRBJ1-1): SAVISQKPSRDICQRGTSLTIQCQVDSQVTMMFWYRQQPGQSLTLIATANQGSEATYESGFVIDKFPISRPNLTFSTLTVSNMSPEDSSIYLCSVYRDTEAFFGQGTRLTVV.

This clonotype was observed at least ten times. The chain joins TRBV6-5 to TRBJ2-7; perhaps TRBD2 as D (5 bases). V dropped 4 bases and J dropped 1 base, with 8 bases sitting between them. The CDR3 is 13 amino acids. Germline assignment: CDR1 MNHEY and CDR2 SVGAGI. CDR3 amino acids: CASSWTPSYEQYF. The DNA of the CDR3 is TGTGCCAGCAGTTGGACTCCTTCCTACGAGCAGTACTTC.

The chain employs TRBV6-2 or TRBV6-3 and TRBJ1-2; no definite D call. V was cut by 10 bases and J by 3 bases, with 18 bases left in between. CDR3 length: 14 amino acids. The germline gives CDR1 MNHEY, CDR2 SVGEGT. CDR3 residues: CATTQRASYYGYTF. Here the CDR3 DNA reads TGTGCCACTACCCAGAGGGCCAGTTACTATGGCTACACCTTC.

In its sample, this clonotype was seen a few times. The V gene is TRBV15, the J gene TRBJ2-5; 9 bases line up with TRBD2. The CDR3 loop spans 18 amino acids. Germline CDR1 reads LNHNV; CDR2 reads YYDKDF (reference sequence). Trimming at V came to 0 bases and at J to 4 bases, leaving 12 bases not matched to a gene. CDR3 in amino acids: CATSRDRAGGPSRETQYF. CDR3 in DNA: TGTGCCACCAGCAGAGATAGGGCGGGAGGGCCCTCAAGAGAGACCCAGTACTTC.

There are a few counts of this clonotype. CDR3 sequence reads: CASRTSGRALGDTQYF. DNA of the CDR3: TGTGCCAGCAGGACAAGCGGGAGGGCCCTGGGAGATACGCAGTATTTT. The chain is built from TRBV12-3 or TRBV12-4 and TRBJ2-3; 10 bases map to TRBD2. The CDR3 has 16 amino acids. V gave up 6 bases and J gave up 5 bases; unmatched junction bases: 11.

This clonotype was seen many times. The chain links TRBV15 to TRBJ2-1; a possible D gene is TRBD1 (5 bases). CDR3 length: 15 residues. The V end lost 0 bases, the J end lost 6 bases, and 12 bases lay between the germline ends. Germline-derived CDR1 and CDR2 are LNHNV and YYDKDF (reference sequence). CDR3 region: CATSRESFRGNEQFF. The DNA for the CDR3 is TGTGCCACCAGCAGAGAGAGTTTTAGGGGCAATGAGCAGTTCTTC.

In this sample, this clonotype turned up many times. The chain joins TRBV7-9 to TRBJ2-7; D unresolved. The CDR3 covers 12 residues. The ends were cut back, 4 bases at V and 0 bases at J, with 4 bases in the middle. The germline V gene has CDR1 SEHNR and CDR2 FQNEAQ (reference sequence). This chain's CDR3 is CASSSSSYEQYF. CDR3 coding DNA: TGTGCCAGCAGCTCCAGCTCCTACGAGCAGTACTTC.

This clonotype was observed many times. The V gene is TRBV6-2 or TRBV6-3, the J gene TRBJ2-1, with 10 nucleotides matching TRBD2. The CDR3 sequence is 13 residues long. Germline-derived CDR1 and CDR2 are MNHEY and SVGEGT. V lost 10 bases and J lost 5; bases outside the gene matches: 5. CDR3: CATRTSGNNEQFF. The CDR3 bases are TGTGCCACCAGGACTAGCGGAAACAATGAGCAGTTCTTC.

The chain couples TRBV9 to TRBJ2-1; tentatively, D is TRBD2 (7 bases). V lost 2 bases to trimming and J lost 5 bases, with 17 bases between them. Looked up from germline, CDR1 is SGDLS and CDR2 is YYNGEE. The CDR3 is 16 amino acids. Here the CDR3 reads CASSVKGGAQNNEQFF. CDR3 DNA sequence: TGTGCCAGCAGCGTGAAAGGGGGGGCCCAAAACAATGAGCAGTTCTTC.

This clonotype appeared many times. The CDR3 loop is CASSDLQGSQFF. CDR3 bases: TGCGCCAGCAGCGACCTACAGGGTTCGCAGTTCTTC. The chain couples TRBV5-1 to TRBJ2-1; tentative D call: TRBD1 (6 bases). Trimming stripped 4 bases from V and 12 bases from J, with 14 bases between. The CDR3 runs 12 residues. The germline V gene encodes CDR1 SGHRS and CDR2 YFSETQ.

This clonotype has a count of ten or more. The J gene is TRBJ2-1, the V gene TRBV18; tentatively, D is TRBD2 (6 bases). The V gene's germline CDR1 is KGHSH and CDR2 LQKENI. The length of the CDR3 is 16 residues. V lost 0 bases, J lost 8 bases, and 17 bases lay in between. The CDR3 nucleotides read TGTGCCAGCTCACCACCATCGCGGGGAAACATCGATGAGCAGTTCTTC. It is translated as CASSPPSRGNIDEQFF.